The TCR beta chain described here comes from a study of human T cells and chemical hapten exposure. This clonotype was seen repeatedly, ten times or more. Germline values: CDR1 LGHDT, CDR2 YNNKEL (reference sequence). The CDR3 spans 15 residues. V lost 3 bases and J lost 3; bases outside the gene matches: 2. Specified time point: patch test 2, 6 weeks after DPC sensitization. Treatment specified: therapeutic diphenylcyclopropenone sensitization with weekly scalp DPC. Blood, whole and unfractionated, served as the source for total RNA extraction. MiXCR was run by TCRdb on the RACE reads, yielding one entry per CDR3 protein. This sample has approximately 96,000 distinct CDR3 sequences; 7.5% to 10% occur once, and the top ten carry just over 2%.

V and J are TRBV3-1 and TRBJ1-5, with 10 bases fitting TRBD1. The clonotype comes from a woman between 40 and 50 years old with alopecia areata. Some clones in this sample may be carry-over from other donors' samples. Sequences were derived from whole blood, sampled in connection with sensitization to the hapten diphenylcyclopropenone (DPC). This CDR3 reads CASSQGTGANQPQHF. The CDR3 bases are TGTGCCAGCAGCCAGGGGACAGGGGCCAATCAGCCCCAGCATTTT.